This TCR beta chain was profiled in a study of graft-versus-host responses after intestinal transplantation. Concerning this clone itself: What it binds is not known.

The repertoire was sequenced with immunoSEQ multiplex PCR; TCRdb's copy has only in-frame clones and lacks some. The sample consists of over 120,000 clones, nearly 95% of them appearing once. General observations from the study: Analysis identified GvH clones in recipient marrow, with some appearing first in ileum or blood. High graft-versus-host to host-versus-graft clonal ratios were seen in allografts of patients with graft-donor T cell macrochimerism.

This receptor was identified in a human donor who received an intestinal transplant. The input for sequencing was unstimulated CD4+ T cells sorted from spleen or lymph node cells, taken before intestinal transplant.

The CDR3 protein is CASTSGKETQYF. In DNA, the CDR3 is TGTGCCAGCACCAGCGGGAAAGAGACCCAGTACTTC. The chain combines TRBV28 with TRBJ2-5; 7 nucleotides agree with TRBD2. This CDR3 spans 12 amino acids. Trimming at V came to 7 bases and at J to 3 bases, leaving 2 bases not matched to a gene. The germline V gene has CDR1 MDHEN and CDR2 SYDVKM.